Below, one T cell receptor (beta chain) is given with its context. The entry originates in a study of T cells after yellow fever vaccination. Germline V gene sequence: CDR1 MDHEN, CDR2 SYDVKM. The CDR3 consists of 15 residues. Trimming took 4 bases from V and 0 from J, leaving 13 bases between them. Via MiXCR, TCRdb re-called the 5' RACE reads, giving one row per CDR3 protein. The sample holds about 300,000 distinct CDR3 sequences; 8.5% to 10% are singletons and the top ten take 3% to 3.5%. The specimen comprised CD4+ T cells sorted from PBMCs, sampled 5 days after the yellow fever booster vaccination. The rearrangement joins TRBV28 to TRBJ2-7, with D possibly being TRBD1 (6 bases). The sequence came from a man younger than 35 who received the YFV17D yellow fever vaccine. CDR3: CASSSQGTSSYEQYF. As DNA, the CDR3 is TGTGCCAGCAGTTCCCAGGGGACGAGCTCCTACGAGCAGTACTTC.